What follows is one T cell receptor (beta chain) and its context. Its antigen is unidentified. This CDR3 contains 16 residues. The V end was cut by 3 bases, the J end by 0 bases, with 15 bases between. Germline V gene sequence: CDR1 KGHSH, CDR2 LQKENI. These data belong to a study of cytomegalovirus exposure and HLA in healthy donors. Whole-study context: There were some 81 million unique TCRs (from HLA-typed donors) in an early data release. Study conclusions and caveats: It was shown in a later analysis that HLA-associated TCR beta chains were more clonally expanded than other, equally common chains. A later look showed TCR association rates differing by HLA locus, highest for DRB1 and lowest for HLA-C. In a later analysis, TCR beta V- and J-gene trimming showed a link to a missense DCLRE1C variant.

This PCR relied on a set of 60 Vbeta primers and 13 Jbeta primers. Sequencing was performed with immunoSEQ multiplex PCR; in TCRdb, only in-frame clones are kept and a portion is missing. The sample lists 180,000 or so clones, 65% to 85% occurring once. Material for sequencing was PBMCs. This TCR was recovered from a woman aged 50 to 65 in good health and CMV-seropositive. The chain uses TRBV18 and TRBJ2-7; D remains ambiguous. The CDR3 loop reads CASSPPISEASYEQYF. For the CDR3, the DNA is TGTGCCAGCTCACCCCCCATATCCGAGGCCTCCTACGAGCAGTACTTC. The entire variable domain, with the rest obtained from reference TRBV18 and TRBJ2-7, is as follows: NAGVMQNPRHLVRRRGQEARLRCSPMKGHSHVYWYRQLPEEGLKFMVYLQKENIIDESGMPKERFSAEFPKEGPSILRIQQVVRGDSAAYFCASSPPISEASYEQYFGPGTRLTVT.